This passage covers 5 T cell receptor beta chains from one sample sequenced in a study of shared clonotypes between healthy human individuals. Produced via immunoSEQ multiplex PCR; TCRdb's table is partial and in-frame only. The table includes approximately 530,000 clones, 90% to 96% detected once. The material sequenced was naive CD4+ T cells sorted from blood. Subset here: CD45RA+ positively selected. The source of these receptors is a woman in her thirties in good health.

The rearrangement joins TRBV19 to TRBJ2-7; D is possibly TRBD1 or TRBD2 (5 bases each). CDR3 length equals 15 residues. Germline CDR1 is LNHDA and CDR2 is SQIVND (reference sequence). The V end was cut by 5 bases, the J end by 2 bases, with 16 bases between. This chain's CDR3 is CASSESGTRTYEQYF. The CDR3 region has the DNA TGTGCCAGTAGTGAATCCGGGACCCGGACCTACGAGCAGTACTTC.

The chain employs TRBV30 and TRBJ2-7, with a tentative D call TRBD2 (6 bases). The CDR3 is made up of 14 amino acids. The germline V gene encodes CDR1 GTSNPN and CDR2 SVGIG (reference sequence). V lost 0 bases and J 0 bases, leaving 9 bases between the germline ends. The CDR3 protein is CAWSVMGGSYEQYF. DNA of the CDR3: TGTGCCTGGAGTGTAATGGGGGGCTCCTACGAGCAGTACTTC. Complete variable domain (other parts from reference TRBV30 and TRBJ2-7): SQTIHQWPATLVQPVGSPLSLECTVEGTSNPNLYWYRQAAGRGLQLLFYSVGIGQISSEVPQNLSASRPQDRQFILSSKKLLLSDSGFYLCAWSVMGGSYEQYFGPGTRLTVT.

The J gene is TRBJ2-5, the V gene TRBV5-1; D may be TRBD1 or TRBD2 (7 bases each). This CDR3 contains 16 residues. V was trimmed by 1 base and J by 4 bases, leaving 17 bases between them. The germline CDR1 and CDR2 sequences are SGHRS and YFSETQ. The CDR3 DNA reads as TGCGCCAGCAGCTTGTCAGGGGGGGTGGATTTAGAGACCCAGTACTTC. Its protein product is CASSLSGGVDLETQYF.

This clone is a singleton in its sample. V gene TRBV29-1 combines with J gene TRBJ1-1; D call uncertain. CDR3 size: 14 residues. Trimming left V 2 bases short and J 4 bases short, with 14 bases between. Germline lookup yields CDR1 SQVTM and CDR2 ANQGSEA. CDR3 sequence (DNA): TGCAGCGTTGAAAGGGTCCAGTCCAGCACTGAAGCTTTCTTT. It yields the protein CSVERVQSSTEAFF. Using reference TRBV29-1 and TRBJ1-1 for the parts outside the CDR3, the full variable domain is SAVISQKPSRDICQRGTSLTIQCQVDSQVTMMFWYRQQPGQSLTLIATANQGSEATYESGFVIDKFPISRPNLTFSTLTVSNMSPEDSSIYLCSVERVQSSTEAFFGQGTRLTVV.

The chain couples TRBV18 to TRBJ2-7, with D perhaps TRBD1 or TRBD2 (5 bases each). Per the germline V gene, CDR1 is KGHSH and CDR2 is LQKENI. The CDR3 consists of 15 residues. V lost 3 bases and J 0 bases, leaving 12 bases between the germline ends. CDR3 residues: CASSPGLGDSYEQYF. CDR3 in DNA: TGTGCCAGCTCACCCGGCTTGGGGGACTCCTACGAGCAGTACTTC.